A selection of T cell receptor beta chains follows, all from one sample in a study of blood T cell repertoires in COVID-19. Clones were sequenced by immunoSEQ multiplex PCR, and TCRdb holds only the in-frame ones, with some missing. Among over 200,000 clones, approximately 89% were seen once, and the ten largest hold approximately 2.2%. The sequenced material came from peripheral blood. These receptors originate from a woman aged 45 to 65 with acute or convalescent COVID-19. Each CDR3 is given with its conserved first and last residue. Each record gives: V gene, D gene, J gene, clone size, CDR3 DNA, CDR3 protein. A D gene is named only where the DNA matches it firmly. A row's size may be missing; if present it is once, few, many or a size class.

>TRBV5-6|TRBD1|TRBJ1-1|-
TGTGCCAGCAGCTGGACAGGGGAAGAGGGCACTGAAGCTTTCTTT
CASSWTGEEGTEAFF
>TRBV11-3|-|TRBJ2-2|few
TGTGCCAGCAGCTCGGAGGGCCGGAACGGGGAGCTGTTTTTT
CASSSEGRNGELFF
>TRBV12-1|-|TRBJ1-1|-
TGTGCCAGCAGCGCACCCCCGGGACAGGGTGTAACTGAAGCTTTCTTT
CASSAPPGQGVTEAFF
>TRBV20-1|TRBD2|TRBJ2-7|-
TGCAGTGCTAGTAGACTAGCGGATACCTACGAGCAGTACTTC
CSASRLADTYEQYF
>TRBV4-1|-|TRBJ2-2|-
TGCGCCAGCAGCCAAGTTCACAGGTACACCGGGGAGCTGTTTTTT
CASSQVHRYTGELFF
>TRBV11-2|-|TRBJ2-1|-
TGTGCCAGCAGCTTAATGGGGGGTGAGCAGTTCTTC
CASSLMGGEQFF
>TRBV5-1|-|TRBJ1-6|-
TGCGCCAGCAGCTTGTCCCGGGAATCCCTCCACTTT
CASSLSRESLHF
>TRBV7-2|TRBD1|TRBJ1-3|-
TGTGCCAGCAGCCCATTGACAGGGTACTCTGGAAACACCATATATTTT
CASSPLTGYSGNTIYF
>TRBV7-9|TRBD1|TRBJ1-1|-
TGTGCCAGCAGCTCCATGCAGGGGGGAGGGAACACTGAAGCTTTCTTT
CASSSMQGGGNTEAFF
>TRBV6-6|-|TRBJ2-3|-
TGTGCCAGCAGTGGCAGCGGGCGGACAGATACGCAGTATTTT
CASSGSGRTDTQYF
>TRBV28|-|TRBJ1-2|-
TGTGCCAGCAGTTTACGGCGGGATGACTATGGCTACACCTTC
CASSLRRDDYGYTF
>TRBV28|TRBD2|TRBJ2-7|-
TGTGCCAGCAGCTACCTAGCGGGAGGGCTTAGCACCTACGAGCAGTACTTC
CASSYLAGGLSTYEQYF
>TRBV5-6|-|TRBJ1-5|once
TGTGCCAGCAGCTTGCCAGGGAATCAGCCCCAGCATTTT
CASSLPGNQPQHF
>TRBV7-9|TRBD1|TRBJ1-5|-
TGTGCCAGCAGCACCGGACAGGGCCAAAATCAGCCCCAGCATTTT
CASSTGQGQNQPQHF
>TRBV5-4|-|TRBJ2-7|-
TGTGCCAGCAGCTTGGAACAGGCGACTCGGCAGTACTTC
CASSLEQATRQYF
>TRBV5-1|-|TRBJ2-7|-
TGCGCCAGCAGCTTGGGACAGGAGATATACGAGCAGTACTTC
CASSLGQEIYEQYF
>TRBV28|TRBD2|TRBJ2-3|once
TGTGCCAGCACTTACCGGGGGGGGCGCGGCACAGATACGCAGTATTTT
CASTYRGGRGTDTQYF
>TRBV10-3|-|TRBJ2-7|-
TGTGCCATCAGCGACAGCCTGAGCTCCTACGAGCAGTACTTC
CAISDSLSSYEQYF
>TRBV6-5|-|TRBJ1-4|-
TGTGCCAGCAGTTACAAAACAGAAAAACTGTTTTTT
CASSYKTEKLFF
>TRBV9|-|TRBJ2-7|-
TGTGCCAGCAGCGTAGCCTTAACCTACGAGCAGTACTTC
CASSVALTYEQYF
>TRBV4-3|-|TRBJ1-2|-
TGCGCCAGCAGCCTCCAGGTCCGGGCAGGGAACTATGGCTACACCTTC
CASSLQVRAGNYGYTF
>TRBV7-2|TRBD2|TRBJ2-1|-
TGTGCCAGCAGCTTCACTAGCGGGAGTACGAATGAGCAGTTCTTC
CASSFTSGSTNEQFF
>TRBV6-1|TRBD1|TRBJ1-6|few
TGTGCCAGCAGTGCCGACAGGGGTTGGGGCAATTCACCCCTCCACTTT
CASSADRGWGNSPLHF
>TRBV19|-|TRBJ2-7|-
TGTGCCAGTAGTATAGATCCAGGTCCATCCTACGAGCAGTACTTC
CASSIDPGPSYEQYF
>TRBV27|TRBD1|TRBJ1-2|-
TGTGCCAGCAGTTTATCAAGGCCATCTACCGGGACAGGGGACGGCTACACCTTC
CASSLSRPSTGTGDGYTF
>TRBV10-3|TRBD1|TRBJ1-2|few
TGTGCCATCAGTGGGGGACAGGGGGCTGATGGCTACACCTTC
CAISGGQGADGYTF
>TRBV19|TRBD2|TRBJ2-2|-
TGTGCCAGTAGTAGAGGGGGACTAGTCCTGAGCGGGGAGCTGTTTTTT
CASSRGGLVLSGELFF